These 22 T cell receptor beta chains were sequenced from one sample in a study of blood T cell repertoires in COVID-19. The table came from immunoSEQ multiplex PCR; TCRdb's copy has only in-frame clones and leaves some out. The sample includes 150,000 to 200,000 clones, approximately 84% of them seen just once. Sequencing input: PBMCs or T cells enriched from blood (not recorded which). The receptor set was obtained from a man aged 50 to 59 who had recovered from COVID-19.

The CDR3 spells CASSLLDSFTDTQYF. DNA of the CDR3: TGTGCCAGCAGCTTACTGGACAGCTTCACAGATACGCAGTATTTT. The rearrangement joins TRBV7-6 to TRBJ2-3; D might be TRBD1 (6 bases). Germline V gives CDR1 SGHVS, CDR2 FNYEAQ. The germline V and J ends were trimmed by 2 bases and 2 bases, with 11 bases remaining between them. The CDR3 sequence is 15 residues long.

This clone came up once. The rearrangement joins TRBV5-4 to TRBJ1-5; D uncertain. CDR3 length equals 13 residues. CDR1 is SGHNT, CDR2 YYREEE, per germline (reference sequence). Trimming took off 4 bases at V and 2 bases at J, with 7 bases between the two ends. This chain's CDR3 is CASSIGGNQPQHF. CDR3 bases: TGTGCCAGCAGCATCGGGGGCAATCAGCCCCAGCATTTT. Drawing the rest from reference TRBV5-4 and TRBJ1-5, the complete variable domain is ETGVTQSPTHLIKTRGQQVTLRCSSQSGHNTVSWYQQALGQGPQFIFQYYREEENGRGNFPPRFSGLQFPNYSSELNVNALELDDSALYLCASSIGGNQPQHFGDGTRLSIL.

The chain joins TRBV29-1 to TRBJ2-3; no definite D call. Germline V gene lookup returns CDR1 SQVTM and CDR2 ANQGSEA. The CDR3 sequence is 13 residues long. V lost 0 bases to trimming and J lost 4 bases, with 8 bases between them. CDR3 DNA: TGCAGCGTTGAAGATGGCCGGGCAGATACGCAGTATTTT. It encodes CSVEDGRADTQYF.

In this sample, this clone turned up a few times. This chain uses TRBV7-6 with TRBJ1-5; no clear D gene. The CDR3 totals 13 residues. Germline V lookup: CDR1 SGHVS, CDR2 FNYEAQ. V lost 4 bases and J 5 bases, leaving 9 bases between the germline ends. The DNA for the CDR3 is TGTGCCAGCAGCTCAATGCCGGATCAGCCCCAGCATTTT. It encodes CASSSMPDQPQHF. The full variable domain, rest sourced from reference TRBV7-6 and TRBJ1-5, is GAGVSQSPRYKVTKRGQDVALRCDPISGHVSLYWYRQALGQGPEFLTYFNYEAQQDKSGLPNDRFSAERPEGSISTLTIQRTEQRDSAMYRCASSSMPDQPQHFGDGTRLSIL.

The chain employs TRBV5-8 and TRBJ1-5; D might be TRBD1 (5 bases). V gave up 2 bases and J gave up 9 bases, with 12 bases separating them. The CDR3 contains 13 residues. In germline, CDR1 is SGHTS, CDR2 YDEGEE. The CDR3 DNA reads TGTGCCAGCAGCTTAGAAAGGAGGGGGCCCCAGCATTTT. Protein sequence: CASSLERRGPQHF.

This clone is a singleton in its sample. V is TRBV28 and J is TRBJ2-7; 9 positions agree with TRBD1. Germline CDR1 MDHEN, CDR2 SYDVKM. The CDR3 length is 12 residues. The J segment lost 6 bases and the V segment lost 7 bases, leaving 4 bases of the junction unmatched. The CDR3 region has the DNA TGTGCCAGCAAGGGACAGGGAGGCGAGCAGTACTTC. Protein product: CASKGQGGEQYF.

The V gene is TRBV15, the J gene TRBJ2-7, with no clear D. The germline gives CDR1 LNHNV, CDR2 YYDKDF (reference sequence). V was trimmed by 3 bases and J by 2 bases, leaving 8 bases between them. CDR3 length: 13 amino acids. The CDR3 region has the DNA TGTGCCACCAGCAGTGCGCAGGCCTACGAGCAGTACTTC. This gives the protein CATSSAQAYEQYF.

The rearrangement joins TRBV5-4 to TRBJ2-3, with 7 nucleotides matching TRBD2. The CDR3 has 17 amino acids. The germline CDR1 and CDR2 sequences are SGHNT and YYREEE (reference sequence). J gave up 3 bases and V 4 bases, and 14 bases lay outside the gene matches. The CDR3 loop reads CASSPQPGGRATDTQYF. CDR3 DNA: TGTGCCAGCAGCCCGCAACCGGGGGGTAGAGCGACAGATACGCAGTATTTT.

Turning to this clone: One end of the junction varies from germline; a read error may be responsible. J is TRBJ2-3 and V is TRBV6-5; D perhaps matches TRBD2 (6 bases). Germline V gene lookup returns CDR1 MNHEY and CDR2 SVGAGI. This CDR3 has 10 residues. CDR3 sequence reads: CASSRQREEF. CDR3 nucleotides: TGTGCCAGCAGCCGGCAAAGGGAGGAGTTT.

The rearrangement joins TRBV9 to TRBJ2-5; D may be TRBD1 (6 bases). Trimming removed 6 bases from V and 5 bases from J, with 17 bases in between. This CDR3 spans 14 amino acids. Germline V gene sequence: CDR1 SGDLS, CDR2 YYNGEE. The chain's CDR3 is CASTPGQTVETQYF. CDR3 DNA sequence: TGTGCCAGCACCCCAGGACAGACCGTCGAGACCCAGTACTTC.

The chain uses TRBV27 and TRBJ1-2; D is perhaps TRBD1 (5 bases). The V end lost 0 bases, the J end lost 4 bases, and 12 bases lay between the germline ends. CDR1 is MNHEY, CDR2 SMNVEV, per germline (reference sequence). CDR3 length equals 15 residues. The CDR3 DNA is TGTGCCAGCAGTTTATCGGGGGGGGGAGGCTATGGCTACACCTTC. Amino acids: CASSLSGGGGYGYTF.

The CDR3 DNA reads TGTGCCAGCAGGCCCATAGACTCAACGGGGGGCTACACCTTC. Translated: CASRPIDSTGGYTF. V is TRBV7-9 and J is TRBJ1-2; D unclear. CDR1 is SEHNR, CDR2 FQNEAQ, per germline (reference sequence). V lost 6 bases and J lost 8, with 19 bases in between. The CDR3 sequence is 14 residues long. Together with reference TRBV7-9 and TRBJ1-2, the CDR3 gives the full variable domain: DTGVSQNPRHKITKRGQNVTFRCDPISEHNRLYWYRQTLGQGPEFLTYFQNEAQLEKSRLLSDRFSAERPKGSFSTLEIQRTEQGDSAMYLCASRPIDSTGGYTFGSGTRLTVV.

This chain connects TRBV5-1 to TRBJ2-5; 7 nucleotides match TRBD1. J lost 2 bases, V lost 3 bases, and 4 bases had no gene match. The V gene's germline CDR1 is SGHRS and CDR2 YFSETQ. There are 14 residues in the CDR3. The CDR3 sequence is CASSSWTGQETQYF. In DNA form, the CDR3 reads TGCGCCAGCAGCTCTTGGACAGGACAAGAGACCCAGTACTTC.

The CDR3 sequence is CASSLIAGGVMSTQYF. DNA for the CDR3: TGCGCCAGCAGCCTTATAGCGGGGGGTGTAATGAGTACGCAGTATTTT. The chain couples TRBV4-1 to TRBJ2-3; the match to TRBD2 covers 10 bases. Per the germline V gene, CDR1 is MGHRA and CDR2 is YSYEKL. There are 16 residues in the CDR3. Germline trimming cut 4 bases from V and 8 bases from J; bases unmatched to any gene: 12.

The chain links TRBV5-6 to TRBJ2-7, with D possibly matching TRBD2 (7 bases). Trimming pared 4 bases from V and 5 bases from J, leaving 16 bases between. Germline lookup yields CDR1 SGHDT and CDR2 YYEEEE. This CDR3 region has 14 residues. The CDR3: CASSQNGGPDEQYF. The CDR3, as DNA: TGTGCCAGCAGCCAAAACGGGGGGCCTGACGAGCAGTACTTC.

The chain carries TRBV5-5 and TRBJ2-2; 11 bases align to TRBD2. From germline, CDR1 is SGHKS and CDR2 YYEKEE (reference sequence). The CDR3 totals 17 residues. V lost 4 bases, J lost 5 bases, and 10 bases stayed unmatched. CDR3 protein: CASSLGASGGRTGELFF. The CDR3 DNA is TGTGCCAGCAGCCTAGGGGCTAGCGGGGGGAGAACCGGGGAGCTGTTTTTT.

CDR3 loop: CATSHGGPGGREKLFF. CDR3 coding DNA: TGTGCCACCAGCCACGGGGGCCCAGGGGGCAGAGAAAAACTGTTTTTT. The chain employs TRBV15 and TRBJ1-4, with 8 bases aligning to TRBD1. The germline V gene encodes CDR1 LNHNV and CDR2 YYDKDF (reference sequence). The CDR3 sequence is 16 residues long. The trim removed 5 bases at V and 8 bases at J, leaving 13 bases unmatched.

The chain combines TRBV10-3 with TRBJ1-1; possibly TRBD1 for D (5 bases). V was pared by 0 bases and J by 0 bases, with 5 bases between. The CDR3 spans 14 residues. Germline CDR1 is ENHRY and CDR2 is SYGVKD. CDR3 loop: CAISESTVNTEAFF. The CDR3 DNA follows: TGTGCCATCAGTGAGTCGACAGTGAACACTGAAGCTTTCTTT.

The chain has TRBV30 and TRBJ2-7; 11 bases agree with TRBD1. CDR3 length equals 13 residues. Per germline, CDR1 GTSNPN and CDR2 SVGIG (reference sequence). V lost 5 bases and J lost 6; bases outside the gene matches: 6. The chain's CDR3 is CAWGGQGDSEQYF. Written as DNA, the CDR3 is TGTGCCTGGGGGGGACAGGGGGACAGCGAGCAGTACTTC.

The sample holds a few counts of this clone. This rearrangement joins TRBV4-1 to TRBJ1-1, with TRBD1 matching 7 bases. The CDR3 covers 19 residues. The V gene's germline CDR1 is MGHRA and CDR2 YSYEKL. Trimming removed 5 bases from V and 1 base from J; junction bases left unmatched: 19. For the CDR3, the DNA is TGCGCCAGCAGCGTGCCAACGACCCAGGGGGGCGCGGGGAACACTGAAGCTTTCTTT. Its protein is CASSVPTTQGGAGNTEAFF.

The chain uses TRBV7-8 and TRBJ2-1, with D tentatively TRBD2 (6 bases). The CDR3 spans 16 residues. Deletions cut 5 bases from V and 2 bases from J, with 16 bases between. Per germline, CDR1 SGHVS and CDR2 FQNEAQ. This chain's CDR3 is CASSPQSGGAYNEQFF. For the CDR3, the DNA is TGTGCCAGCAGCCCACAAAGCGGCGGGGCCTACAATGAGCAGTTCTTC.

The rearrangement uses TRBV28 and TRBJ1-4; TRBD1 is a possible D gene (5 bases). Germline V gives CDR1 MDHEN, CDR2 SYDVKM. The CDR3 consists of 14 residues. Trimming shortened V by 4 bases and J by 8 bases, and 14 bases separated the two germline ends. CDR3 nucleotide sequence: TGTGCCAGCAGTTCAGGGTCAGCTGGAGAAAAACTGTTTTTT. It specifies CASSSGSAGEKLFF.